These T cell receptor beta chains were read from a single sample in a study of shared clonotypes between healthy human individuals. The repertoire was sequenced with immunoSEQ multiplex PCR; TCRdb's copy has only in-frame clones and lacks some. This table has 2 million to 2.5 million clones, 93% appearing once. Input material: naive CD4+ T cells from PBMCs. These receptors were obtained from a young man in good health. Some clones in this sample may be carry-over from other donors' samples. Both conserved end residues are part of each CDR3. A D gene is named only where the DNA matches it firmly. Size values are once, few and many counts, or a class for expanded clones, and some rows have none.

D: TRBD2; J: TRBJ2-3; V: TRBV5-1; size: NA; DNA: TGCGCCAGCAGCTTGGCGACTAGCGGGGATACGCAGTATTTT; CDR3: CASSLATSGDTQYF
D: NA; J: TRBJ1-1; V: TRBV30; size: NA; DNA: TGTGCCTGGAGTGTACGAGGGCAGGTGAACACTGAAGCTTTCTTT; CDR3: CAWSVRGQVNTEAFF
D: TRBD2; J: TRBJ2-5; V: TRBV7-2; size: NA; DNA: TGTGCCAGCAGCTTAGAACAGGGACTAGCGGGAGGGGAGACCCAGTACTTC; CDR3: CASSLEQGLAGGETQYF
D: TRBD1; J: TRBJ1-2; V: TRBV5-1; size: NA; DNA: TGCGCCAGCAGCTTGTTCTCCGGGGCAGGGGGCTTCTATGGCTACACCTTC; CDR3: CASSLFSGAGGFYGYTF
D: TRBD1; J: TRBJ2-1; V: TRBV19; size: once; DNA: TGTGCCAGTAACCAGGACAGGTTCTACAATGAGCAGTTCTTC; CDR3: CASNQDRFYNEQFF
D: TRBD2; J: TRBJ2-1; V: TRBV28; size: NA; DNA: TGTGCCAGCAGCCCCCCAGCGGGAGGGCCGAAGGAGCAGTTCTTC; CDR3: CASSPPAGGPKEQFF
D: TRBD2; J: TRBJ2-7; V: TRBV10-3; size: NA; DNA: TGTGCCATCAGTCAGACGGGGGGCGAGCAGTACTTC; CDR3: CAISQTGGEQYF
D: TRBD1; J: TRBJ1-1; V: TRBV4-1; size: once; DNA: TGCGCCAGCAGCCAAGGCCGGTGGGGGACAGGGACTCTTGAAGCTTTCTTT; CDR3: CASSQGRWGTGTLEAFF
D: NA; J: TRBJ1-2; V: TRBV2; size: NA; DNA: TGTGCCAGCAGTGCGGAAAACTATGGCTACACCTTC; CDR3: CASSAENYGYTF
D: TRBD2; J: TRBJ2-1; V: TRBV19; size: NA; DNA: TGTGCCAGTAGTATAGCAGCGGGACCCTACAATGAGCAGTTCTTC; CDR3: CASSIAAGPYNEQFF
D: NA; J: TRBJ2-3; V: TRBV7-8; size: once; DNA: TGTGCCAGCAGCGTCAGAGATACGCAGTATTTT; CDR3: CASSVRDTQYF
D: TRBD1; J: TRBJ1-6; V: TRBV5-6; size: NA; DNA: TGTGCCAGCAGCCCGGGGACAGGTCCCCCGTCCATGTCACCCCTCCACTTT; CDR3: CASSPGTGPPSMSPLHF
D: NA; J: TRBJ2-1; V: TRBV2; size: NA; DNA: TGTGCCAGCAGTCGAGGGGGCAATGAGCAGTTCTTC; CDR3: CASSRGGNEQFF
D: NA; J: TRBJ2-7; V: TRBV29-1; size: NA; DNA: TGCAGCGTTGCCGCCCGGACTAACTACGAGCAGTACTTC; CDR3: CSVAARTNYEQYF
D: NA; J: TRBJ2-1; V: TRBV7-9; size: NA; DNA: TGTGCCAGCAGCGATAACGGTAACCGGCGGAATGAGCAGTTCTTC; CDR3: CASSDNGNRRNEQFF
D: NA; J: TRBJ1-4; V: TRBV11-2; size: NA; DNA: TGTGCCAGCAGCCCCAGGGTAGTCGGTGAAAAACTGTTTTTT; CDR3: CASSPRVVGEKLFF
D: NA; J: TRBJ2-3; V: TRBV10-3; size: NA; DNA: TGTGCCATCAGCCCGAGCACAGATACGCAGTATTTT; CDR3: CAISPSTDTQYF
D: NA; J: TRBJ1-2; V: TRBV7-9; size: NA; DNA: TGTGCCAGCAGCTTAGCGTATGGGGGTATCGATGGCTACACCTTC; CDR3: CASSLAYGGIDGYTF
D: NA; J: TRBJ1-1; V: TRBV7-9; size: NA; DNA: TGTGCCAGCAGCCCCGTCGAGGGTATGGGCACTGAAGCTTTCTTT; CDR3: CASSPVEGMGTEAFF
D: NA; J: TRBJ1-5; V: TRBV7-2; size: NA; DNA: TGTGCCAGCAGCTCGGGAAATCAGCCCCAGCATTTT; CDR3: CASSSGNQPQHF
D: TRBD2; J: TRBJ2-5; V: TRBV5-1; size: NA; DNA: TGCGCCAGCAGCTTGGGCGTAGGGAGGACTAGCGGGAGCGGGAGTAGTGAGACCCAGTACTTC; CDR3: CASSLGVGRTSGSGSSETQYF
D: TRBD2; J: TRBJ2-3; V: TRBV7-2; size: NA; DNA: TGTGCCAGCAGTTTAGCGGGAGGGCCGCCAGATACGCAGTATTTT; CDR3: CASSLAGGPPDTQYF
D: NA; J: TRBJ2-5; V: TRBV7-3; size: NA; DNA: TGTGCCAGCAGCTTAAACGCAGGGAAAGAGACCCAGTACTTC; CDR3: CASSLNAGKETQYF
D: NA; J: TRBJ2-5; V: TRBV30; size: NA; DNA: TGTGCCTCTTCCCGGGACTACCAAGAGACCCAGTACTTC; CDR3: CASSRDYQETQYF
D: TRBD2; J: TRBJ2-1; V: TRBV28; size: NA; DNA: TGTGCCAGCAGTCTTGGGACTAGCCTAACCTACAATGAGCAGTTCTTC; CDR3: CASSLGTSLTYNEQFF
D: TRBD1; J: TRBJ2-3; V: TRBV5-4; size: once; DNA: TGTGCCAGCAGCTTGCGGGGACAGGGTGGAGATACGCAGTATTTT; CDR3: CASSLRGQGGDTQYF
D: TRBD2; J: TRBJ2-1; V: TRBV19; size: once; DNA: TGTGCCAGTAGGGCGGGAGGTGGAAATGAGCAGTTCTTC; CDR3: CASRAGGGNEQFF
D: NA; J: TRBJ2-3; V: TRBV19; size: NA; DNA: TGTGCCAGTAAACTAGGGGCGGAAGGGGCGCAGTATTTT; CDR3: CASKLGAEGAQYF
D: NA; J: TRBJ2-1; V: TRBV27; size: NA; DNA: TGTGCCAGCAGTAAACAATCCGGGACCTTCTACAATGAGCAGTTCTTC; CDR3: CASSKQSGTFYNEQFF
D: NA; J: TRBJ2-7; V: TRBV4-3; size: NA; DNA: TGCGCCAGCAGCCAAGATTGGTTCTCCTACGAGCAGTACTTC; CDR3: CASSQDWFSYEQYF
D: NA; J: TRBJ1-6; V: TRBV9; size: NA; DNA: TGTGCCAGCAGCGCTCCATCGGGCTCCTATAATTCACCCCTCCACTTT; CDR3: CASSAPSGSYNSPLHF
D: TRBD2; J: TRBJ2-3; V: TRBV4-3; size: NA; DNA: TGCGCCAGCAGCCAAGACTCGACTAGCGGGAGTGCAGATACGCAGTATTTT; CDR3: CASSQDSTSGSADTQYF
D: NA; J: TRBJ1-4; V: TRBV20-1; size: NA; DNA: TGCAGTGCTCGGAGAGAAAAACTGTTTTTT; CDR3: CSARREKLFF
D: NA; J: TRBJ1-2; V: TRBV5-1; size: NA; DNA: TGCGCCAGCAGCCCCTTGTGGGGGGCTGCTAACTATGGCTACACCTTC; CDR3: CASSPLWGAANYGYTF
D: NA; J: TRBJ2-2; V: TRBV9; size: NA; DNA: TGTGCCAGCAGCGTAGACAGGACCTTAACGAACACCGGGGAGCTGTTTTTT; CDR3: CASSVDRTLTNTGELFF
D: TRBD2; J: TRBJ2-5; V: TRBV7-2; size: NA; DNA: TGTGCCAGCAGCTTCCGGGGGGGCCAAGAGACCCAGTACTTC; CDR3: CASSFRGGQETQYF
D: TRBD2; J: TRBJ2-2; V: TRBV7-9; size: NA; DNA: TGTGCCAGCAGCTTATGGGGCGGGAGGGCCGCCGGGGAGCTGTTTTTT; CDR3: CASSLWGGRAAGELFF
D: NA; J: TRBJ1-5; V: TRBV7-2; size: NA; DNA: TGTGCCAGCAGCTTATTATTGGGGGCCGGGCAGCCCCAGCATTTT; CDR3: CASSLLLGAGQPQHF
D: NA; J: TRBJ2-3; V: TRBV5-1; size: NA; DNA: TGCGCCAGCAGCTTGGTTGGCGCAGATACGCAGTATTTT; CDR3: CASSLVGADTQYF
D: NA; J: TRBJ1-1; V: TRBV9; size: NA; DNA: TGTGCCAGCAGCGATCCGGCAGGGGCTATGGACACTGAAGCTTTCTTT; CDR3: CASSDPAGAMDTEAFF
D: TRBD1; J: TRBJ1-1; V: TRBV4-2; size: NA; DNA: TGTGCCAGCAGCCAAGCTACCACAGGGGCCACTGAAGCTTTCTTT; CDR3: CASSQATTGATEAFF
D: NA; J: TRBJ2-2; V: TRBV11-3; size: NA; DNA: TGTGCCAGCAGCTCCTCTGGGGAAACCACCCCGGGCGGGGAGCTGTTTTTT; CDR3: CASSSSGETTPGGELFF
D: NA; J: TRBJ2-1; V: TRBV28; size: NA; DNA: TGTGCCAGCAGTAGAGAACGGAGCTACAATGAGCAGTTCTTC; CDR3: CASSRERSYNEQFF
D: NA; J: TRBJ2-1; V: TRBV5-1; size: once; DNA: TGCGCCAGCAGCTTGGAAGCCCCCAATGAGCAGTTCTTC; CDR3: CASSLEAPNEQFF
D: NA; J: TRBJ1-1; V: TRBV27; size: NA; DNA: TGTGCCAGCAGTTTAATTGACGGGGGGCGGAGGACTGAAGCTTTCTTT; CDR3: CASSLIDGGRRTEAFF
D: TRBD2; J: TRBJ2-5; V: TRBV27; size: NA; DNA: TGTGCCAGCAGTCCAAACCGACTAGCGGGAGAAAGGTTGGAGACCCAGTACTTC; CDR3: CASSPNRLAGERLETQYF
D: NA; J: TRBJ1-2; V: TRBV6-1; size: NA; DNA: TGTGCCAGCATTTCGGTCGCAGGGGCCTATGGCTACACCTTC; CDR3: CASISVAGAYGYTF
D: TRBD1; J: TRBJ2-7; V: TRBV11-2; size: NA; DNA: TGTGCCAGCAGCTTAGATCATTCTGGGACAGCCGCCTACGAGCAGTACTTC; CDR3: CASSLDHSGTAAYEQYF
D: TRBD1; J: TRBJ2-5; V: TRBV7-9; size: NA; DNA: TGTGCCAGCACTTTACGGGACAGCTTCCAAGAGACCCAGTACTTC; CDR3: CASTLRDSFQETQYF
D: TRBD1; J: TRBJ2-7; V: TRBV5-1; size: NA; DNA: TGCGCCAGCAGCCCTGGACAGGGTAGGGACGAGCAGTACTTC; CDR3: CASSPGQGRDEQYF
D: NA; J: TRBJ1-5; V: TRBV28; size: NA; DNA: TGTGCCAGCGACGGGAGGGGCCAGCCCCAGCATTTT; CDR3: CASDGRGQPQHF
D: NA; J: TRBJ2-7; V: TRBV6-1; size: NA; DNA: TGTGCCAGCAGTGACAGGGACTGGGGGGAGCAGTACTTC; CDR3: CASSDRDWGEQYF
D: TRBD1; J: TRBJ2-7; V: TRBV6-1; size: NA; DNA: TGTGCCAGCACCAAATCGACAGGGGCACCCTACGAGCAGTACTTC; CDR3: CASTKSTGAPYEQYF
D: TRBD1; J: TRBJ1-2; V: TRBV7-3; size: NA; DNA: TGTGCCAGCAGCTCCCGGACAGGGGGTAAGGGTGGCTACACCTTC; CDR3: CASSSRTGGKGGYTF
D: NA; J: TRBJ2-7; V: TRBV28; size: NA; DNA: TGTGCCAGCACCTTAGCTCTGACCTACGAGCAGTACTTC; CDR3: CASTLALTYEQYF
D: NA; J: TRBJ1-1; V: TRBV5-1; size: NA; DNA: TGCGCCAGCAGCTTGGGTTCTGGGTCGACTGAAGCTTTCTTT; CDR3: CASSLGSGSTEAFF
D: TRBD1; J: TRBJ2-7; V: TRBV11-2; size: NA; DNA: TGTGCCAGCAGCATTCGGACAGGTGACTACGAGCAGTACTTC; CDR3: CASSIRTGDYEQYF
D: TRBD1; J: TRBJ1-4; V: TRBV6-5; size: once; DNA: TGTGCCAGCAGTCGGACAGGGGGCGAAAAACTGTTTTTT; CDR3: CASSRTGGEKLFF
D: TRBD1; J: TRBJ2-2; V: TRBV25-1; size: once; DNA: TGTGCCAGCACCAGACAGGGGGCGGGCACCGGGGAGCTGTTTTTT; CDR3: CASTRQGAGTGELFF
D: NA; J: TRBJ2-2; V: TRBV27; size: once; DNA: TGTGCCACCTCAAATTCTCCCAGATTCGACACCGGGGAGCTGTTTTTT; CDR3: CATSNSPRFDTGELFF